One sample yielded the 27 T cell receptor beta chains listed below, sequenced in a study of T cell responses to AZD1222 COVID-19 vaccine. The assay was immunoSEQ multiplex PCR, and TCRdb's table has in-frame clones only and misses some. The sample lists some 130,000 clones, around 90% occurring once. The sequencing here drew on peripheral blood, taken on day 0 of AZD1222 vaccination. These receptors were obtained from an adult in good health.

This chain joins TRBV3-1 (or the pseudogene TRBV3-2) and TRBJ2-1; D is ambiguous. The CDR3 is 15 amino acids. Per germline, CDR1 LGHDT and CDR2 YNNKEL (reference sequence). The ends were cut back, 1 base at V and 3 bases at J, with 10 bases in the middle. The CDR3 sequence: CASSQVRPSYNEQFF. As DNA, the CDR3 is TGTGCCAGCAGCCAAGTGAGACCTAGCTACAATGAGCAGTTCTTC.

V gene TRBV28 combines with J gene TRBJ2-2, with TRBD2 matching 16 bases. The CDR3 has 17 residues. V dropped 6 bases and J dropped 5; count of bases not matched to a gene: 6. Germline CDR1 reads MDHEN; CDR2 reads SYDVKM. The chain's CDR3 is CASRLGTSGRGTGELFF. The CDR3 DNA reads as TGTGCCAGCAGACTAGGGACTAGCGGGAGGGGAACCGGGGAGCTGTTTTTT.

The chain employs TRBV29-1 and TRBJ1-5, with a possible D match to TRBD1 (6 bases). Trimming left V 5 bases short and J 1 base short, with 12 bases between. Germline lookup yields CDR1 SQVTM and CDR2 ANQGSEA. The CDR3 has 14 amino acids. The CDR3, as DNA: TGCAGCGTTTCTCGGGGGGCGAGCAATCAGCCCCAGCATTTT. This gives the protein CSVSRGASNQPQHF.

The CDR3 DNA sequence: TGTGCCAGCAGCTTAGTAGGGGGCGCGGGGGCAGATACGCAGTATTTT. It is translated as CASSLVGGAGADTQYF. The V gene is TRBV7-3, the J gene TRBJ2-3, with D perhaps given as TRBD1 or TRBD2 (7 bases each). The V and J ends lost 2 bases and 4 bases respectively, with 16 bases between them. CDR3 length: 16 residues. The germline V gene encodes CDR1 SGHTA and CDR2 FQGTGA.

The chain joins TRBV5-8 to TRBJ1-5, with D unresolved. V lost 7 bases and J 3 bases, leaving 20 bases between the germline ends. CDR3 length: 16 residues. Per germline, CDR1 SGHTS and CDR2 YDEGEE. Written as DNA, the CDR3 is TGTGCCAGCCCCTCTTTAGCGAGGCCGGTCAATCAGCCCCAGCATTTT. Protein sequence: CASPSLARPVNQPQHF.

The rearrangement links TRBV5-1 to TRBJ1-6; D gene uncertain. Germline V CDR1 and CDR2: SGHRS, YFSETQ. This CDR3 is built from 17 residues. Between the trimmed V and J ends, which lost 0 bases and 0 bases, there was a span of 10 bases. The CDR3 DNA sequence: TGCGCCAGCAGCTTGGCGGGCGGGAGCTCCTATAATTCACCCCTCCACTTT. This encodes CASSLAGGSSYNSPLHF.

The CDR3 loop reads CASRQLTGPGDQPQHF. The CDR3 bases are TGTGCCAGCAGGCAATTAACAGGACCTGGCGATCAGCCCCAGCATTTT. The rearrangement uses TRBV7-4 and TRBJ1-5, with D possibly being TRBD1 (5 bases). The CDR3 length is 16 residues. The ends were cut back, 6 bases at V and 5 bases at J, with 20 bases in the middle. The germline V gene has CDR1 SGHVT and CDR2 SQSDAQ.

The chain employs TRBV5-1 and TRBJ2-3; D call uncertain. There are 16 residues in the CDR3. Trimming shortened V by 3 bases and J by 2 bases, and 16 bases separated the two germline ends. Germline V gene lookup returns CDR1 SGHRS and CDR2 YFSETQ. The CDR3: CASSWQRVATTDTQYF. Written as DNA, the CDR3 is TGCGCCAGCAGCTGGCAAAGGGTTGCAACCACAGATACGCAGTATTTT.

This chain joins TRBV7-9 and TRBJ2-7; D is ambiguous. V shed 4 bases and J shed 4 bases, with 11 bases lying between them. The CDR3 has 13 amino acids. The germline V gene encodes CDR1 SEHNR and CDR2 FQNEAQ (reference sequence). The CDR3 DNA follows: TGTGCCAGCAGCTCTGGGGTAGGGTACGAGCAGTACTTC. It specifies CASSSGVGYEQYF. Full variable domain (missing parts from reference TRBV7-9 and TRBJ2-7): DTGVSQNPRHKITKRGQNVTFRCDPISEHNRLYWYRQTLGQGPEFLTYFQNEAQLEKSRLLSDRFSAERPKGSFSTLEIQRTEQGDSAMYLCASSSGVGYEQYFGPGTRLTVT.

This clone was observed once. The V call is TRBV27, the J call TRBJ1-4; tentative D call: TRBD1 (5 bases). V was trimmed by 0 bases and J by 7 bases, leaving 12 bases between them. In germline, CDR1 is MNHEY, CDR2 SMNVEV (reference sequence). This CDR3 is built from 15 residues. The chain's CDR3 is CASSLSGGIGEKLFF. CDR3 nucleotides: TGTGCCAGCAGTTTATCGGGGGGAATAGGTGAAAAACTGTTTTTT.

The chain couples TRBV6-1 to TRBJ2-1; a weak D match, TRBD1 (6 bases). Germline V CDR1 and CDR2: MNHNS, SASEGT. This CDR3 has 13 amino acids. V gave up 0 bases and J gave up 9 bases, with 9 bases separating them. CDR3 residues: CASSEALRGEQFF. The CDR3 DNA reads TGTGCCAGCAGTGAAGCGCTCAGGGGTGAGCAGTTCTTC.

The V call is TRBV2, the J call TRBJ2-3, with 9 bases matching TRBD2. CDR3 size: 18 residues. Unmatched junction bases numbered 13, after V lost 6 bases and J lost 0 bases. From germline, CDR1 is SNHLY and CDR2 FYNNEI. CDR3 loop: CASSVRAGGLPSTDTQYF. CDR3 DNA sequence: TGTGCCAGCAGCGTCAGAGCGGGGGGCCTGCCCAGCACAGATACGCAGTATTTT.

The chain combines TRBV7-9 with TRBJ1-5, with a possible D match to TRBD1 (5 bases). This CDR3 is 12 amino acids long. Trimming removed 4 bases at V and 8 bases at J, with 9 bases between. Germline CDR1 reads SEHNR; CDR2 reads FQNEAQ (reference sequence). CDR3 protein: CASSSLREPQHF. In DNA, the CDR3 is TGTGCCAGCAGCTCCCTCAGGGAGCCCCAGCATTTT.

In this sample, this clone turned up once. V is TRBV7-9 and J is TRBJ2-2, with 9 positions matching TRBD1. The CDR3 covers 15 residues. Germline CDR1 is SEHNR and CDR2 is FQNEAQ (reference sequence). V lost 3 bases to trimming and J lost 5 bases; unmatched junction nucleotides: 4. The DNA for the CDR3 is TGTGCCAGCAGCTTCGGGACAGGGCGAACCGGGGAGCTGTTTTTT. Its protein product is CASSFGTGRTGELFF. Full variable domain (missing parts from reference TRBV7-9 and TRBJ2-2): DTGVSQNPRHKITKRGQNVTFRCDPISEHNRLYWYRQTLGQGPEFLTYFQNEAQLEKSRLLSDRFSAERPKGSFSTLEIQRTEQGDSAMYLCASSFGTGRTGELFFGEGSRLTVL.

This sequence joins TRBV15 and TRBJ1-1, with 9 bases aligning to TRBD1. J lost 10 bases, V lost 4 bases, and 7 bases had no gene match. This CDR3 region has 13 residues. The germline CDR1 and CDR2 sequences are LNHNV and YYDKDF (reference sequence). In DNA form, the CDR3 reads TGTGCCACCAGCAACCGGGACAGGGTTGTAGCTTTCTTT. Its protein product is CATSNRDRVVAFF.

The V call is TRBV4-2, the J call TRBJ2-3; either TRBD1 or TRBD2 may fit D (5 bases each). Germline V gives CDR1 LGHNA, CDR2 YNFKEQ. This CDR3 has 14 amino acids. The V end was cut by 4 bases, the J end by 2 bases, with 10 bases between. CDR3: CASSPRDDTDTQYF. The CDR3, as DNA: TGTGCCAGCAGCCCCCGGGACGACACAGATACGCAGTATTTT.

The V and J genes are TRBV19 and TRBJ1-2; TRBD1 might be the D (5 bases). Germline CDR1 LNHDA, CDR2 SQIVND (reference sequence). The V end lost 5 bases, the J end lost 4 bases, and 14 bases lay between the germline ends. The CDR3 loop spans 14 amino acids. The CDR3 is CASSPRGIGYGYTF. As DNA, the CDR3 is TGTGCCAGTAGTCCTCGGGGGATAGGCTATGGCTACACCTTC.

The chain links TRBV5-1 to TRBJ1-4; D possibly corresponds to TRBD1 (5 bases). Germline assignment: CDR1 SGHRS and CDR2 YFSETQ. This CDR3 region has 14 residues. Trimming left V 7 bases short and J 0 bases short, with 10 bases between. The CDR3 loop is CASRAGSTNEKLFF. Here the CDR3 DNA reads TGCGCCAGCCGGGCAGGGTCAACTAATGAAAAACTGTTTTTT.

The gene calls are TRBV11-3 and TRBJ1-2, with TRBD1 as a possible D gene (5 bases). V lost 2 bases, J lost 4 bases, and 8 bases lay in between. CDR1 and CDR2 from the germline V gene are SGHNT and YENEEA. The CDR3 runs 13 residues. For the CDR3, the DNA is TGTGCCAGCAGCTTAAACCAGGGCTATGGCTACACCTTC. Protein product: CASSLNQGYGYTF.

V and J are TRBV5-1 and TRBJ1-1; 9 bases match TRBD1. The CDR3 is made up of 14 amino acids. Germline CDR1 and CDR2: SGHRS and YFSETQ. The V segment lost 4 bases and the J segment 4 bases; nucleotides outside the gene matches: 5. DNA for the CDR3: TGCGCCAGCAGCCCAGACAGGGGGGGCACTGAAGCTTTCTTT. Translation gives CASSPDRGGTEAFF. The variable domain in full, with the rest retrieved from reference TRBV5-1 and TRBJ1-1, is KAGVTQTPRYLIKTRGQQVTLSCSPISGHRSVSWYQQTPGQGLQFLFEYFSETQRNKGNFPGRFSGRQFSNSRSEMNVSTLELGDSALYLCASSPDRGGTEAFFGQGTRLTVV.

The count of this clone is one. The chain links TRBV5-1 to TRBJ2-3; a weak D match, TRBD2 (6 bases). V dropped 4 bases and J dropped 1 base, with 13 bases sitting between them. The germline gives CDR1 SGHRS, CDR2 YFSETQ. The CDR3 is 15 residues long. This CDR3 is CASSPGTWGTDTQYF. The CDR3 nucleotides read TGCGCCAGCAGCCCCGGGACTTGGGGCACAGATACGCAGTATTTT.

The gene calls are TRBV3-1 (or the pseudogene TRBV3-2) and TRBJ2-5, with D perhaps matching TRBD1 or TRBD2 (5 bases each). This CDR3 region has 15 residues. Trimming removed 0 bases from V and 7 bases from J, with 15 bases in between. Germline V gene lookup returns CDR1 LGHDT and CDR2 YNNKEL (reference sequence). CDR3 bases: TGTGCCAGCAGCCAAGATCGGGGCCCTTATAGGACCCAGTACTTC. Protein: CASSQDRGPYRTQYF.

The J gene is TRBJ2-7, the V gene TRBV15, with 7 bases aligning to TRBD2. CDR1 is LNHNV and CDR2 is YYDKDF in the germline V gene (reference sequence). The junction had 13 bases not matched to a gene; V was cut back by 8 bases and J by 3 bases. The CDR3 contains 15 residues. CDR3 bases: TGTGCCACCCAAACCCGCGGGGGACTCCGCTACGAGCAGTACTTC. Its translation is CATQTRGGLRYEQYF. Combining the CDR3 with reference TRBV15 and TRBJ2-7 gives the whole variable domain DAMVIQNPRYQVTQFGKPVTLSCSQTLNHNVMYWYQQKSSQAPKLLFHYYDKDFNNEADTPDNFQSRRPNTSFCFLDIRSPGLGDTAMYLCATQTRGGLRYEQYFGPGTRLTVT.

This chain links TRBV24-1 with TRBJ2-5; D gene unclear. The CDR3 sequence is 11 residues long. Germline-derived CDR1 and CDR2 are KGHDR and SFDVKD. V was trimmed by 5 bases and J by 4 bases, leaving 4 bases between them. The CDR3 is CATSVGETQYF. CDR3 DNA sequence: TGTGCCACCAGTGTTGGAGAGACCCAGTACTTC.

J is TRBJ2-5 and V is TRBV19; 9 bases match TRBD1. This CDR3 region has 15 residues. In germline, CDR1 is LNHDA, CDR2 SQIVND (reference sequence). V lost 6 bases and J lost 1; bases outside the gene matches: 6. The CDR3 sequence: CASREQQGAQETQYF. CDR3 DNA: TGTGCCAGTAGGGAACAACAGGGGGCCCAAGAGACCCAGTACTTC.

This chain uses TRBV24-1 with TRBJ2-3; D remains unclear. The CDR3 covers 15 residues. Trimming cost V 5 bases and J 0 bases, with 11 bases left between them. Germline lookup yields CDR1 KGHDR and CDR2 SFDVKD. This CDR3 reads CATSVGGGSTDTQYF. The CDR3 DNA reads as TGTGCCACCAGTGTCGGCGGCGGAAGCACAGATACGCAGTATTTT.

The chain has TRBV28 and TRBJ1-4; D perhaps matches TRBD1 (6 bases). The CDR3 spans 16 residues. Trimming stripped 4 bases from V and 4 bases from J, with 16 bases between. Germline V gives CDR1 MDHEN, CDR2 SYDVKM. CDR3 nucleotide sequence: TGTGCCAGCAGTTCCCCCCGGGGGCAGGATAATGAAAAACTGTTTTTT. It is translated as CASSSPRGQDNEKLFF. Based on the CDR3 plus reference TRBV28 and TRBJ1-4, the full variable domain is DVKVTQSSRYLVKRTGEKVFLECVQDMDHENMFWYRQDPGLGLRLIYFSYDVKMKEKGDIPEGYSVSREKKERFSLILESASTNQTSMYLCASSSPRGQDNEKLFFGSGTQLSVL.